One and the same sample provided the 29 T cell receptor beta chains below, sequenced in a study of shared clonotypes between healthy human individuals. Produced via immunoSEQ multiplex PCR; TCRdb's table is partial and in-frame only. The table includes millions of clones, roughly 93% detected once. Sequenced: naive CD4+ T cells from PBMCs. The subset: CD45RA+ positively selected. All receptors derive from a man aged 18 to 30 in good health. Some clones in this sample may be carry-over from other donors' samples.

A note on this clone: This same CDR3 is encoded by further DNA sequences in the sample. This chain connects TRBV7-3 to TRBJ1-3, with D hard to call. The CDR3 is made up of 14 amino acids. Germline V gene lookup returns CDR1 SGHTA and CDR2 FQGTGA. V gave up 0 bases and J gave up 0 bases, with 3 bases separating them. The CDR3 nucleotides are TGTGCCAGCAGCTTAACTTCCTCTGGAAACACCATATATTTT. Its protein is CASSLTSSGNTIYF.

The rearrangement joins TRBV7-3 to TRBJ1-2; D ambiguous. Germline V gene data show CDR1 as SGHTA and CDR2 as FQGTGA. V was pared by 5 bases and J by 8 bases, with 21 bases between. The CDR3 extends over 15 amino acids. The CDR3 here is CASSTGVGLPGGYTF. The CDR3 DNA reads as TGTGCCAGCAGCACCGGGGTTGGACTACCGGGAGGCTACACCTTC.

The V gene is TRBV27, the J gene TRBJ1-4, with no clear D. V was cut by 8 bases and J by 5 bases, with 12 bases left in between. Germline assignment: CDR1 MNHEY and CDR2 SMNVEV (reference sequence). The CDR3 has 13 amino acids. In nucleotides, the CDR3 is TGTGCCAGCTCCCAAGGGAGGAATGAAAAACTGTTTTTT. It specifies CASSQGRNEKLFF.

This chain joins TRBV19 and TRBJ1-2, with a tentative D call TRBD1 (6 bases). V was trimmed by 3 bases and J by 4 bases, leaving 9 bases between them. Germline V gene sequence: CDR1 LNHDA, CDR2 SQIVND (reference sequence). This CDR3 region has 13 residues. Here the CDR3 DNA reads TGTGCCAGTAGTATGACAGGAACCTATGGCTACACCTTC. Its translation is CASSMTGTYGYTF.

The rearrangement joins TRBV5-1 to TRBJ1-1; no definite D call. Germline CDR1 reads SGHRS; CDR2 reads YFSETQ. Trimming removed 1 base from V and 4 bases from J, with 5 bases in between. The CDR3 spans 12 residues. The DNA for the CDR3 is TGCGCCAGCAGCTTGAAGCCCACTGAAGCTTTCTTT. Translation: CASSLKPTEAFF.

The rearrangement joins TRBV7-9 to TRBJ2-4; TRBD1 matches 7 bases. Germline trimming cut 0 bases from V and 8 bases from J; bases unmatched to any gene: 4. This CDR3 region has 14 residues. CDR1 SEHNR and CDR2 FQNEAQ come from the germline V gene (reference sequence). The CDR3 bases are TGTGCCAGCAGCTTAGCGGGACAGATAGACATTCAGTACTTC. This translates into CASSLAGQIDIQYF. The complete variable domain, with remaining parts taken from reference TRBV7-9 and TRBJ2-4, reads DTGVSQNPRHKITKRGQNVTFRCDPISEHNRLYWYRQTLGQGPEFLTYFQNEAQLEKSRLLSDRFSAERPKGSFSTLEIQRTEQGDSAMYLCASSLAGQIDIQYFGAGTRLSVL.

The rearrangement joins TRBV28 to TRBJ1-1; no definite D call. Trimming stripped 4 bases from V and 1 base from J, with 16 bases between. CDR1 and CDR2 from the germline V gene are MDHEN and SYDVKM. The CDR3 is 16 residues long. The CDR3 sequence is CASSSAPSSENTEAFF. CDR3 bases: TGTGCCAGCAGTTCCGCCCCTTCTTCCGAGAACACTGAAGCTTTCTTT. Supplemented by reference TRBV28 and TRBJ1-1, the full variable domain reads DVKVTQSSRYLVKRTGEKVFLECVQDMDHENMFWYRQDPGLGLRLIYFSYDVKMKEKGDIPEGYSVSREKKERFSLILESASTNQTSMYLCASSSAPSSENTEAFFGQGTRLTVV.

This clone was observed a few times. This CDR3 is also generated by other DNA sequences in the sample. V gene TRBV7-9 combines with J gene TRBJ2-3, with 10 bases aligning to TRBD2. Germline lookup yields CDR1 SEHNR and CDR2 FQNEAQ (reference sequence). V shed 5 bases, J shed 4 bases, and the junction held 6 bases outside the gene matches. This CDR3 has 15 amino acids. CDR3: CASSLRAGGPDTQYF. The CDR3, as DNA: TGTGCCAGCAGCCTCCGAGCGGGAGGGCCAGATACGCAGTATTTT.

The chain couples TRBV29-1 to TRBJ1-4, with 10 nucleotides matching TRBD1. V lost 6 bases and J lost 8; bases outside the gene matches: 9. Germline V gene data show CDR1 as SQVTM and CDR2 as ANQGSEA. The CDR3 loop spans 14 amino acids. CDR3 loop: CSVGDRGGREKLFF. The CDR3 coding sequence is TGCAGCGTCGGGGACAGGGGAGGGAGAGAAAAACTGTTTTTT.

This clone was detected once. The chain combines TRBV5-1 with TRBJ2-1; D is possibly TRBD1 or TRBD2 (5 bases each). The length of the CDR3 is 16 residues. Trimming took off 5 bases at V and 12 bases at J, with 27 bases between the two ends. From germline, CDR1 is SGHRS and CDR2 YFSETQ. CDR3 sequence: CASRPKTITGTSGQFF. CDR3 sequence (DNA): TGCGCCAGCAGACCTAAGACCATAACCGGGACGTCGGGGCAGTTCTTC.

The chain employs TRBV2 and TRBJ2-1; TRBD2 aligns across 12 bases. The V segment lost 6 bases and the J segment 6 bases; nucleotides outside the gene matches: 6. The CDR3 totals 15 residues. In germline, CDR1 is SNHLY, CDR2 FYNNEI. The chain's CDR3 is CASRETSGSFNEQFF. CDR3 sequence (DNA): TGTGCCAGCAGGGAGACTAGCGGGAGTTTCAATGAGCAGTTCTTC.

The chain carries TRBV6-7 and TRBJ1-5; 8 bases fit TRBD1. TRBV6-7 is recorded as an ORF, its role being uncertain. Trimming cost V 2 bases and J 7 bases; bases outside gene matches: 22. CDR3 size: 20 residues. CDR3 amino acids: CASSYPGMKQGVGVEQPQHF. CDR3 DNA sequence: TGTGCCAGCAGTTACCCGGGCATGAAACAGGGGGTAGGTGTAGAACAGCCCCAGCATTTT.

The CDR3 nucleotides are TGTGCCAGCACTCCCAGGGGATCGTTCGCCGGGGAGCTGTTTTTT. Amino acids: CASTPRGSFAGELFF. V and J are TRBV7-9 and TRBJ2-2, with D possibly TRBD1 on 6 matching bases. Germline V CDR1 and CDR2: SEHNR, FQNEAQ (reference sequence). The ends were cut back, 7 bases at V and 6 bases at J, with 18 bases in the middle. The CDR3 totals 15 residues.

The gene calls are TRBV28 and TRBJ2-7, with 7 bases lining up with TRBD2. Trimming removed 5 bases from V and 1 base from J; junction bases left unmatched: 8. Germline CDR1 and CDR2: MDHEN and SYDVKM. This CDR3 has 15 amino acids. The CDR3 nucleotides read TGTGCCAGCAGTCTGATGGGCGGGGGTTCCTACGAGCAGTACTTC. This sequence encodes CASSLMGGGSYEQYF.

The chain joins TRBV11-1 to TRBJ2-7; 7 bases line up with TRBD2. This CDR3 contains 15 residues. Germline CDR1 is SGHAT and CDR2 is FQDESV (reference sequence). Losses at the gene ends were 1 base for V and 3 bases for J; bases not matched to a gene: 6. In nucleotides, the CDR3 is TGTGCCAGCAGCTTAGATGGCGGGAGAGGCTACGAGCAGTACTTC. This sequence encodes CASSLDGGRGYEQYF.

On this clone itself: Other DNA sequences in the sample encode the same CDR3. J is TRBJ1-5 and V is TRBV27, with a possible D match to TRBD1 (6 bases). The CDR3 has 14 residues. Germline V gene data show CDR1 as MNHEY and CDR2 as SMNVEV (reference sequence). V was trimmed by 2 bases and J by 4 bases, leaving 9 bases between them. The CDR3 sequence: CASSLRGSNQPQHF. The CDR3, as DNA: TGTGCCAGCAGTTTAAGGGGGTCGAATCAGCCCCAGCATTTT.

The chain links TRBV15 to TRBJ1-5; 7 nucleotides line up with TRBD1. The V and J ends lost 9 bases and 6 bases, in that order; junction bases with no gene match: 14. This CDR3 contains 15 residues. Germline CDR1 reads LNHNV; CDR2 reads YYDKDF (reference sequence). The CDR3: CATQRTGEVGQPQHF. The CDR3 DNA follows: TGTGCCACTCAACGAACAGGGGAGGTTGGTCAGCCCCAGCATTTT.

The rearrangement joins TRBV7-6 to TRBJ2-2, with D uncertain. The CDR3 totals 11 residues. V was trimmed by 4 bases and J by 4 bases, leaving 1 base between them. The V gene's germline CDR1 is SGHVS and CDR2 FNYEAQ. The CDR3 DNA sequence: TGTGCCAGCAGCTCCACCGGGGAGCTGTTTTTT. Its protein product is CASSSTGELFF.

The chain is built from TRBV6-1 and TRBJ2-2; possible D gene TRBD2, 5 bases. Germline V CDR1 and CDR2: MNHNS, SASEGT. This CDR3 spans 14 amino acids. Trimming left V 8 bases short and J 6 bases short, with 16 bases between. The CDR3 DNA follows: TGTGCCAGCCGGGGTTACTTGAGGGCCGGGGAGCTGTTTTTT. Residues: CASRGYLRAGELFF.

CDR3 amino acids: CASGTSNQPQHF. The DNA for the CDR3 is TGTGCCAGCGGGACAAGCAATCAGCCCCAGCATTTT. The chain has TRBV2 and TRBJ1-5; D might be TRBD1 (6 bases). The germline V and J ends were trimmed by 8 bases and 1 base, with 6 bases remaining between them. CDR1 is SNHLY, CDR2 FYNNEI, per germline. The CDR3 has 12 amino acids.

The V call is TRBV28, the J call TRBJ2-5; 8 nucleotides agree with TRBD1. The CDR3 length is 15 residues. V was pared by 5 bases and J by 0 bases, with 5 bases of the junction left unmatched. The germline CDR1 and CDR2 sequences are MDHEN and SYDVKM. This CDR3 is CASSGDRGYQETQYF. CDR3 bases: TGTGCCAGCAGTGGCGACAGGGGTTACCAAGAGACCCAGTACTTC.

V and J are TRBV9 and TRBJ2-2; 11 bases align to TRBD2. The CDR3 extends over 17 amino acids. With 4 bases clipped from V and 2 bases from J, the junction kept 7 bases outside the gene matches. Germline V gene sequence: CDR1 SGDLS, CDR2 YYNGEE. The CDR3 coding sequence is TGTGCCAGCAGCCCCCAAACTAGCGGGGGAAACACCGGGGAGCTGTTTTTT. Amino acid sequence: CASSPQTSGGNTGELFF.

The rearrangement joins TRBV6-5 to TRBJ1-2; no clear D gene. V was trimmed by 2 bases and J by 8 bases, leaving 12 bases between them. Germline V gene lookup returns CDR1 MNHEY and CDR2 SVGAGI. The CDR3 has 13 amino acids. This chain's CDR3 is CASSYPGGKGYTF. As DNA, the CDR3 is TGTGCCAGCAGTTACCCCGGCGGGAAGGGCTACACCTTC.

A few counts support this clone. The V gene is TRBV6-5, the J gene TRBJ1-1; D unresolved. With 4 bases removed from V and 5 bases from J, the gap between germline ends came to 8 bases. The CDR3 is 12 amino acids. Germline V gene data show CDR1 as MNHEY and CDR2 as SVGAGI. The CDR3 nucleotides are TGTGCCAGCAGTTTCCGAGGGACTGAAGCTTTCTTT. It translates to CASSFRGTEAFF.

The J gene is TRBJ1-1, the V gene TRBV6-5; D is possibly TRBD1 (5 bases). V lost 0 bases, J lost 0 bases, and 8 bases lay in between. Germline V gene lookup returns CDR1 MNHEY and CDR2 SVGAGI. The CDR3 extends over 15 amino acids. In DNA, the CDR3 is TGTGCCAGCAGTTACTCGCCACAGGTGAACACTGAAGCTTTCTTT. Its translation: CASSYSPQVNTEAFF.

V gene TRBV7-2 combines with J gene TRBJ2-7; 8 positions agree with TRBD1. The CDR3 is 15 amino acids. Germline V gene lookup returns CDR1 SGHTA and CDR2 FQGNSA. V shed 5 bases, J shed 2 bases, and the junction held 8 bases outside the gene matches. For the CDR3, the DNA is TGTGCCAGCAGCAAGAGGACAGGGACCCCCTACGAGCAGTACTTC. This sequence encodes CASSKRTGTPYEQYF.

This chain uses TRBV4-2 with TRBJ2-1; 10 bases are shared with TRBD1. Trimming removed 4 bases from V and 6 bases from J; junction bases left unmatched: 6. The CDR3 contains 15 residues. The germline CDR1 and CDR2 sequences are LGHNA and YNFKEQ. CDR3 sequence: CASSLGTGVTNEQFF. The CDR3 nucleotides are TGTGCCAGCAGCCTAGGGACAGGGGTAACCAATGAGCAGTTCTTC.

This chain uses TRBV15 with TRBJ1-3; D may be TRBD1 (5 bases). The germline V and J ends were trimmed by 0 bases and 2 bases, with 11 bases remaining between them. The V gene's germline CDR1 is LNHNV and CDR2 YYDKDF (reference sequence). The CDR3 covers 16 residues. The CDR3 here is CATSRDAPGAGNTIYF. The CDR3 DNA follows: TGTGCCACCAGCAGAGACGCCCCGGGGGCTGGAAACACCATATATTTT.

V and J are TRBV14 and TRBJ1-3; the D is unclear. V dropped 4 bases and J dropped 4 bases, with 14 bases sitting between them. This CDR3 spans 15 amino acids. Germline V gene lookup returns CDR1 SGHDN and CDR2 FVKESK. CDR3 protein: CASSPLDEPGNTIYF. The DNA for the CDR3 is TGTGCCAGCAGCCCCCTGGACGAGCCGGGAAACACCATATATTTT.